A selection of T cell receptor beta chains follows, all from one sample in a study of blood T cells in healthy people across ages. TCRdb redid the calling of the 5' RACE reads with MiXCR, one entry per CDR3 protein. The sample contains around 1,000,000 distinct CDR3 sequences, almost 25% of which appear only once. This sample was shared with a second study, whose subject was T cells of mothers and their children.

Material: blood. The origin of the receptors is a girl aged 2-10 years in good health. Each CDR3 is given with its conserved first and last residue. The D gene is left open where the match is weak. Clone size, where shown, is once, few, many, or a class for clones that have expanded.

D gene: TRBD2
J gene: TRBJ2-3
clone size: few
V gene: TRBV3-1
CDR3 protein: CASKSGLALPTDTQYF
CDR3 DNA: TGTGCCAGCAAGTCCGGACTAGCTCTCCCCACAGATACGCAGTATTTT

D gene: NA
J gene: TRBJ2-1
clone size: few
V gene: TRBV7-2
CDR3 protein: CASSLGLGYKNEQFF
CDR3 DNA: TGTGCCAGCAGCTTAGGACTCGGGTATAAGAATGAGCAGTTCTTC

D gene: NA
J gene: TRBJ2-3
clone size: NA
V gene: TRBV7-2
CDR3 protein: CASSSSGLAGTDTQYF
CDR3 DNA: TGTGCCAGCAGCTCATCGGGGCTAGCTGGCACAGATACGCAGTATTTT

D gene: NA
J gene: TRBJ1-2
clone size: once
V gene: TRBV16
CDR3 protein: CASSQTADSLYGYTF
CDR3 DNA: TGTGCCAGCAGCCAAACCGCGGACAGTTTGTATGGCTACACCTTC

D gene: TRBD2
J gene: TRBJ2-7
clone size: few
V gene: TRBV15
CDR3 protein: CATTAGGPYYEQYF
CDR3 DNA: TGTGCCACAACAGCGGGGGGGCCCTACTACGAGCAGTACTTC

D gene: NA
J gene: TRBJ2-2
clone size: NA
V gene: TRBV14
CDR3 protein: CASSQAGIADTGELFF
CDR3 DNA: TGTGCCAGCAGCCAAGCAGGGATAGCTGACACCGGGGAGCTGTTTTTT

D gene: TRBD2
J gene: TRBJ2-1
clone size: NA
V gene: TRBV11-3
CDR3 protein: CASSSGGAPSYNEQFF
CDR3 DNA: TGTGCCAGCAGCTCCGGGGGGGCTCCCTCCTACAATGAGCAGTTCTTC

D gene: NA
J gene: TRBJ1-1
clone size: NA
V gene: TRBV6-1
CDR3 protein: CASSDRRVSLNTEAFF
CDR3 DNA: TGTGCCAGCAGTGACAGAAGGGTGTCCTTGAACACTGAAGCTTTCTTT

D gene: NA
J gene: TRBJ2-1
clone size: few
V gene: TRBV18
CDR3 protein: CASSPTNGSYNEQFF
CDR3 DNA: TGTGCCAGCTCACCCACTAACGGCTCCTACAATGAGCAGTTCTTC

D gene: NA
J gene: TRBJ2-7
clone size: NA
V gene: TRBV5-1
CDR3 protein: CASSLDVCEQYF
CDR3 DNA: TGCGCCAGCAGCTTGGACGTGTGCGAGCAGTACTTC

D gene: TRBD2
J gene: TRBJ2-3
clone size: NA
V gene: TRBV9
CDR3 protein: CASSVGGGTSGGDTQYF
CDR3 DNA: TGTGCCAGCAGCGTAGGAGGGGGGACTAGCGGGGGAGATACGCAGTATTTT

D gene: TRBD1
J gene: TRBJ2-6
clone size: few
V gene: TRBV5-6
CDR3 protein: CASSSGQGFSGANVLTF
CDR3 DNA: TGTGCCAGCAGCTCGGGACAGGGGTTTTCTGGGGCCAACGTCCTGACTTTC

D gene: NA
J gene: TRBJ2-7
clone size: NA
V gene: TRBV20-1
CDR3 protein: CSARGYRTPYEQYF
CDR3 DNA: TGCAGTGCTAGAGGTTATCGAACCCCCTACGAGCAGTACTTC

D gene: NA
J gene: TRBJ2-1
clone size: few
V gene: TRBV6-5
CDR3 protein: CASSYSTTNPNEQFF
CDR3 DNA: TGTGCCAGCAGTTACTCGACGACTAACCCCAATGAGCAGTTCTTC

D gene: TRBD2
J gene: TRBJ2-5
clone size: NA
V gene: TRBV4-3
CDR3 protein: CASSQEMETSAFSGEAQYF
CDR3 DNA: TGCGCCAGCAGCCAAGAGATGGAGACTAGCGCATTCTCGGGAGAGGCCCAGTACTTC

D gene: TRBD1
J gene: TRBJ2-7
clone size: few
V gene: TRBV7-9
CDR3 protein: CASSPAGQELYEQYF
CDR3 DNA: TGTGCCAGCAGCCCAGCCGGACAGGAACTCTACGAGCAGTACTTC

D gene: NA
J gene: TRBJ1-1
clone size: NA
V gene: TRBV7-6
CDR3 protein: CASSPGYVAGPTQATEAFF
CDR3 DNA: TGTGCCAGCAGCCCCGGTTACGTGGCGGGCCCTACCCAGGCCACTGAAGCTTTCTTT

D gene: NA
J gene: TRBJ2-5
clone size: NA
V gene: TRBV21-1
CDR3 protein: CASSSRVRGVQETQYF
CDR3 DNA: TGTGCCAGCAGCAGCCGCGTCAGAGGGGTCCAAGAGACCCAGTACTTC

D gene: NA
J gene: TRBJ2-7
clone size: few
V gene: TRBV7-9
CDR3 protein: CASSLPTGLTSHEQYF
CDR3 DNA: TGTGCCAGCAGCCTCCCAACGGGACTTACATCCCACGAGCAGTACTTC

D gene: NA
J gene: TRBJ1-6
clone size: NA
V gene: TRBV6-5
CDR3 protein: CASSYGREQDNSPLHF
CDR3 DNA: TGTGCCAGCAGTTACGGCAGGGAGCAAGATAATTCACCCCTCCACTTT

D gene: TRBD2
J gene: TRBJ2-3
clone size: NA
V gene: TRBV12-3/TRBV12-4
CDR3 protein: CASRPPGLAGDTQYF
CDR3 DNA: TGTGCCAGCAGGCCACCGGGACTAGCAGGAGATACGCAGTATTTT

D gene: NA
J gene: TRBJ1-3
clone size: few
V gene: TRBV27
CDR3 protein: CATRPNSGNTIYF
CDR3 DNA: TGTGCCACCCGACCTAACTCTGGAAACACCATATATTTT

D gene: NA
J gene: TRBJ2-7
clone size: NA
V gene: TRBV7-9
CDR3 protein: CASSRDSGSYEQYF
CDR3 DNA: TGTGCCAGCAGTAGGGACTCCGGCTCCTACGAGCAGTACTTC

D gene: NA
J gene: TRBJ2-1
clone size: few
V gene: TRBV6-1
CDR3 protein: CASSLELEANEQFF
CDR3 DNA: TGTGCCAGCAGTCTAGAACTAGAGGCCAATGAGCAGTTCTTC

D gene: TRBD2
J gene: TRBJ2-7
clone size: few
V gene: TRBV27
CDR3 protein: CASSVLAGGIEQYF
CDR3 DNA: TGTGCCAGCAGTGTACTAGCGGGAGGGATCGAGCAGTACTTC

D gene: TRBD1
J gene: TRBJ1-2
clone size: once
V gene: TRBV9
CDR3 protein: CASSVDVGGGAVYTF
CDR3 DNA: TGTGCCAGCAGCGTGGATGTGGGAGGGGGCGCAGTCTACACCTTC

D gene: NA
J gene: TRBJ2-2
clone size: NA
V gene: TRBV4-3
CDR3 protein: CASSQDVGSGGELFF
CDR3 DNA: TGCGCCAGCAGCCAAGATGTTGGCAGTGGCGGGGAGCTGTTTTTT

D gene: TRBD2
J gene: TRBJ2-1
clone size: few
V gene: TRBV6-1
CDR3 protein: CASSTDSGRTNRNEQFF
CDR3 DNA: TGTGCCAGCAGCACAGATAGCGGGAGGACTAATAGGAATGAGCAGTTCTTC

D gene: NA
J gene: TRBJ1-6
clone size: few
V gene: TRBV18
CDR3 protein: CASSPPGVSPLHF
CDR3 DNA: TGTGCCAGCTCACCACCAGGGGTTTCACCCCTCCACTTT

D gene: NA
J gene: TRBJ1-4
clone size: NA
V gene: TRBV4-3
CDR3 protein: CASSQDSRGDNEKLFF
CDR3 DNA: TGCGCCAGCAGCCAAGATTCGAGGGGAGATAATGAAAAACTGTTTTTT

D gene: NA
J gene: TRBJ2-3
clone size: few
V gene: TRBV5-1
CDR3 protein: CASSSGVGSTRLTDTQYF
CDR3 DNA: TGCGCCAGCAGCTCGGGAGTTGGGTCGACAAGGCTCACAGATACGCAGTATTTT

D gene: TRBD1
J gene: TRBJ2-7
clone size: NA
V gene: TRBV20-1
CDR3 protein: CSARAGTGAYEQYF
CDR3 DNA: TGCAGTGCTAGAGCCGGGACAGGGGCCTACGAGCAGTACTTC

D gene: NA
J gene: TRBJ2-6
clone size: NA
V gene: TRBV7-6
CDR3 protein: CASSLGDVTLGANVLTF
CDR3 DNA: TGTGCCAGCAGCTTAGGGGACGTCACTCTAGGGGCCAACGTCCTGACTTTC

D gene: TRBD2
J gene: TRBJ2-7
clone size: NA
V gene: TRBV20-1
CDR3 protein: CSAPGGGNYEQYF
CDR3 DNA: TGCAGTGCCCCAGGCGGGGGAAATTACGAGCAGTACTTC

D gene: NA
J gene: TRBJ2-7
clone size: few
V gene: TRBV4-1
CDR3 protein: CASSQGVQGEISYEQYF
CDR3 DNA: TGCGCCAGCAGCCAAGGGGTCCAGGGCGAAATATCCTACGAGCAGTACTTC

D gene: NA
J gene: TRBJ2-7
clone size: few
V gene: TRBV5-1
CDR3 protein: CASRWDPSGTGYEQYF
CDR3 DNA: TGCGCCAGCAGATGGGATCCTTCCGGGACTGGCTACGAGCAGTACTTC

D gene: TRBD1
J gene: TRBJ2-5
clone size: NA
V gene: TRBV3-1
CDR3 protein: CASSQITGGETQYF
CDR3 DNA: TGTGCCAGCAGCCAAATAACAGGGGGAGAGACCCAGTACTTC

D gene: TRBD2
J gene: TRBJ2-1
clone size: NA
V gene: TRBV12-3/TRBV12-4
CDR3 protein: CATRPAAGYEQFF
CDR3 DNA: TGTGCCACCAGACCGGCAGCGGGGTATGAGCAGTTCTTC